This T cell receptor beta chain was sequenced for a study of OX40 agonist ivuxolimab in advanced cancers. Germline V gene sequence: CDR1 SEHNR, CDR2 FQNEAQ (reference sequence). The junction had 5 bases not matched to a gene; V was cut back by 5 bases and J by 2 bases. The CDR3 totals 15 residues. Any history of autoimmune disease or systemic immunosuppression disqualified patients. The investigators sampled blood at baseline, at cycle 4 day 1, and at cycle 7 day 1. The table came from immunoSEQ multiplex PCR; TCRdb's copy has only in-frame clones and leaves some out. The sample consists of approximately 14,000 clones, around 77% of them appearing once.

The origin of this receptor is an adult with an advanced solid tumor such as melanoma, head and neck, liver or kidney cancer. Source: CD4+ or CD8+ T cells sorted from blood, taken in a trial of the OX40 agonist ivuxolimab. The chain combines TRBV7-9 with TRBJ2-3, with 9 bases that match TRBD2. The CDR3 here is CASSILAGLTDTQYF. The CDR3 DNA is TGTGCCAGCAGCATTCTAGCGGGACTCACAGATACGCAGTATTTT.